Shown below are 32 T cell receptor beta chains from a single sample sequenced in a study of T-cell reconstitution after alpha-beta-depleted transplantation in children. During its preparation, the TCRbeta library received unique molecular identifiers. Using its own MiXCR run on the PCR reads, TCRdb lists one record per CDR3 protein. The top ten clones hold 1.1% of a sample with some 640,000 distinct CDR3 sequences, roughly 15% of them seen once. Sequenced here: PBMCs from the stem cell graft donor, sampled from the stem cell graft. These receptor sequences come from a human donor who donated a stem cell graft to a child with acute myeloid leukemia.

This clonotype showed up many times. The rearrangement uses TRBV7-9 and TRBJ1-2; tentative D call: TRBD1 (6 bases). V was pared by 1 base and J by 3 bases, with 9 bases between. CDR1 and CDR2 from the germline V gene are SEHNR and FQNEAQ (reference sequence). This CDR3 has 14 amino acids. The CDR3: CASSLGDTHYGYTF. In DNA form, the CDR3 reads TGTGCCAGCAGCTTAGGGGACACTCACTATGGCTACACCTTC. The variable domain in full, completed from reference TRBV7-9 and TRBJ1-2, reads DTGVSQNPRHKITKRGQNVTFRCDPISEHNRLYWYRQTLGQGPEFLTYFQNEAQLEKSRLLSDRFSAERPKGSFSTLEIQRTEQGDSAMYLCASSLGDTHYGYTFGSGTRLTVV.

Many counts were recorded for this clonotype. V is TRBV29-1 and J is TRBJ2-5; tentative D call: TRBD2 (5 bases). Germline V lookup: CDR1 SQVTM, CDR2 ANQGSEA. V was pared by 4 bases and J by 6 bases, with 15 bases between. CDR3 length equals 13 residues. The chain's CDR3 is CSVGPRAKKTQYF. The DNA for the CDR3 is TGCAGCGTTGGGCCGCGGGCTAAAAAGACCCAGTACTTC.

This clonotype was detected only a few times. V gene TRBV12-3 or TRBV12-4 combines with J gene TRBJ2-3; D possibly uses TRBD1 or TRBD2 (5 bases each). The CDR3 covers 12 residues. V lost 6 bases, J lost 8 bases, and 12 bases lay in between. CDR3 region: CASRTDAGTQYF. CDR3 nucleotide sequence: TGTGCCAGCAGGACAGATGCGGGTACGCAGTATTTT.

Ten or more counts support this clonotype. The V gene is TRBV20-1, the J gene TRBJ2-1; TRBD2 matches at 8 bases. The CDR3 has 14 amino acids. The J segment lost 4 bases and the V segment lost 3 bases, leaving 5 bases of the junction unmatched. Germline loops: CDR1 DFQATT, CDR2 SNEGSKA (reference sequence). The CDR3 DNA reads TGCAGTGCTAGTCTACGGGGGGGATACAATGAGCAGTTCTTC. Amino acids: CSASLRGGYNEQFF.

This clonotype was counted ten times or more. The chain carries TRBV7-2 and TRBJ2-7, with D perhaps TRBD1 (6 bases). CDR3 length equals 15 residues. Per the germline V gene, CDR1 is SGHTA and CDR2 is FQGNSA. Trimming shortened V by 5 bases and J by 4 bases, and 18 bases separated the two germline ends. The CDR3 coding sequence is TGTGCCAGCAGCGTAAGCCAGGGGATCGGGTACGAGCAGTACTTC. This encodes CASSVSQGIGYEQYF.

The genes are TRBV12-3 or TRBV12-4 and TRBJ2-5; D is uncertain. The CDR3 is 17 residues long. Trimming pared 7 bases from V and 0 bases from J, leaving 21 bases between. The CDR3 loop is CASKGPLGSLYQETQYF. The CDR3 DNA sequence: TGTGCCAGCAAAGGCCCCTTAGGGTCCTTGTACCAAGAGACCCAGTACTTC.

This clonotype was seen ten or more times. The chain has TRBV20-1 and TRBJ2-1, with D unresolved. The CDR3 runs 13 residues. V dropped 2 bases and J dropped 0 bases, with 5 bases sitting between them. Germline CDR1 DFQATT, CDR2 SNEGSKA (reference sequence). For the CDR3, the DNA is TGCAGTGCTAGACAGAGCTCCTACAATGAGCAGTTCTTC. Translating gives CSARQSSYNEQFF.

This clonotype was detected a few times. The CDR3 region is CASSLARTGDGYTF. The CDR3 region has the DNA TGTGCCAGCAGTTTAGCGCGAACAGGGGATGGCTACACCTTC. The chain is built from TRBV12-3 or TRBV12-4 and TRBJ1-2; TRBD1 aligns across 7 bases. With V trimmed by 0 bases and J by 6 bases, 4 bases remained unmatched. CDR3 length: 14 residues.

This clonotype has a handful of counts. CDR3 DNA: TGTGCCAGCAGTTTAGCGCCCGGAGGTGACGCTTTCTTT. Protein: CASSLAPGGDAFF. This chain uses TRBV12-3 or TRBV12-4 with TRBJ1-1, with D unclear. This CDR3 has 13 amino acids. V was pared by 0 bases and J by 11 bases, with 13 bases between.

This sequence joins TRBV12-3 or TRBV12-4 and TRBJ2-1; unclear D gene. The CDR3 extends over 14 amino acids. The germline V and J ends were trimmed by 2 bases and 0 bases, with 5 bases remaining between them. CDR3 sequence reads: CASSLPASYNEQFF. In nucleotides, the CDR3 is TGTGCCAGCAGTTTACCGGCCTCCTACAATGAGCAGTTCTTC.

V is TRBV20-1 and J is TRBJ1-5, with D perhaps matching TRBD1 (6 bases). Per germline, CDR1 DFQATT and CDR2 SNEGSKA (reference sequence). CDR3 length: 15 amino acids. V was clipped by 0 bases and J by 4 bases, with 13 bases between them. The CDR3 DNA follows: TGCAGTGCTAGAGAGGCCAGGGGATTTAATCAGCCCCAGCATTTT. This gives the protein CSAREARGFNQPQHF.

In this sample, this clonotype turned up many times. The chain carries TRBV5-1 and TRBJ2-7; 8 nucleotides align to TRBD1. V was clipped by 4 bases and J by 2 bases; unmatched bases: 5. This CDR3 is built from 14 residues. The germline V gene encodes CDR1 SGHRS and CDR2 YFSETQ. As DNA, the CDR3 is TGCGCCAGCAGCCAGACAGGGGTGACCTACGAGCAGTACTTC. It is translated as CASSQTGVTYEQYF.

In this sample, this clonotype turned up many times. The chain uses TRBV12-3 or TRBV12-4 and TRBJ1-5, with unresolved D. The ends were cut back, 3 bases at V and 2 bases at J, with 8 bases in the middle. The length of the CDR3 is 14 residues. The DNA of the CDR3 is TGTGCCAGCAGTTTGAGCCACCGCAATCAGCCCCAGCATTTT. It is translated as CASSLSHRNQPQHF.

At least ten counts were recorded for this clonotype. The V call is TRBV4-3, the J call TRBJ2-1; the match to TRBD2 covers 10 bases. Germline V lookup: CDR1 LGHNA, CDR2 YSLEER. V was pared by 6 bases and J by 6 bases, with 5 bases of the junction left unmatched. This CDR3 comprises 14 residues. Here the CDR3 reads CASSGSGGTNEQFF. The DNA of the CDR3 is TGCGCCAGCAGTGGTAGCGGGGGGACCAATGAGCAGTTCTTC.

This clonotype showed up many times. The gene calls are TRBV7-2 and TRBJ1-6; no definite D call. The ends were cut back, 1 base at V and 7 bases at J, with 5 bases in the middle. The CDR3 consists of 13 residues. CDR1 SGHTA and CDR2 FQGNSA come from the germline V gene. The CDR3 protein is CASSLDPNSPLHF. CDR3 sequence (DNA): TGTGCCAGCAGCTTAGACCCCAATTCACCCCTCCACTTT.

In this sample, this clonotype turned up a few times. The chain employs TRBV27 and TRBJ2-4, with 10 nucleotides matching TRBD1. Germline CDR1 reads MNHEY; CDR2 reads SMNVEV (reference sequence). J gave up 0 bases and V 6 bases, and 5 bases lay outside the gene matches. CDR3 size: 16 residues. CDR3 region: CASSLDRGQAKNIQYF. CDR3 DNA: TGTGCCAGCAGCTTAGACAGGGGGCAAGCCAAAAACATTCAGTACTTC.

There are many counts of this clonotype. The chain carries TRBV20-1 and TRBJ1-5; TRBD1 is a possible D gene (5 bases). CDR1 is DFQATT, CDR2 SNEGSKA, per germline (reference sequence). The CDR3 consists of 15 residues. V was clipped by 0 bases and J by 2 bases, with 11 bases between them. CDR3 sequence: CSARDHSRGNQPQHF. The DNA of the CDR3 is TGCAGTGCTAGAGATCACTCCAGGGGCAATCAGCCCCAGCATTTT.

Points on this clonotype: This may be a read error, as it is one base from a much larger clone. In DNA form, the CDR3 reads TGTGCCAGCAGTTACTCGAGTAGCGGGGGGGCGTGGGAGCAGTACTTC. Translation: CASSYSSSGGAWEQYF. This chain connects TRBV6-5 to TRBJ2-7; 11 bases agree with TRBD2. The CDR3 length is 16 residues. Germline loops: CDR1 MNHEY, CDR2 SVGAGI. With 0 bases clipped from V and 7 bases from J, the junction kept 8 bases outside the gene matches.

The gene calls are TRBV20-1 and TRBJ1-2; D is ambiguous. The CDR3 runs 12 residues. Per the germline V gene, CDR1 is DFQATT and CDR2 is SNEGSKA (reference sequence). This CDR3 is CSRASLYDGYTF. The CDR3 DNA reads as TGCAGCCGGGCCTCTCTATATGATGGCTACACCTTC.

This clonotype came up many times. The chain couples TRBV20-1 to TRBJ2-1; 9 bases map to TRBD1. V was clipped by 5 bases and J by 7 bases; unmatched bases: 15. The CDR3 loop spans 16 amino acids. Looked up from germline, CDR1 is DFQATT and CDR2 is SNEGSKA (reference sequence). CDR3 protein: CSAPPDRDRASNEQFF. The CDR3 coding sequence is TGCAGTGCTCCCCCCGACCGGGACAGGGCCTCGAATGAGCAGTTCTTC.

V is TRBV10-1 and J is TRBJ2-3; D is undetermined. From germline, CDR1 is WNHNN and CDR2 SYGVQD (reference sequence). V gave up 6 bases and J gave up 0 bases, with 13 bases separating them. This CDR3 comprises 15 residues. The CDR3 reads CASSGSPGSTDTQYF. DNA of the CDR3: TGCGCCAGCAGCGGCAGCCCTGGCAGCACAGATACGCAGTATTTT.

The rearrangement links TRBV7-9 to TRBJ2-3; D gene ambiguous. Germline values: CDR1 SEHNR, CDR2 FQNEAQ (reference sequence). Trimming took 6 bases from V and 2 from J, leaving 9 bases between them. CDR3 size: 13 residues. The CDR3 here is CASRGILTDTQYF. The CDR3 DNA reads as TGTGCCAGCAGGGGCATCCTCACAGATACGCAGTATTTT.

This clonotype turned up a few times. The DNA for the CDR3 is TGTGCCAGCAGTCCCTTTCAACCTCAGCCCCAGCATTTT. Residues: CASSPFQPQPQHF. The chain employs TRBV27 and TRBJ1-5; D is ambiguous. The V end was cut by 5 bases, the J end by 6 bases, with 11 bases between. Germline CDR1 reads MNHEY; CDR2 reads SMNVEV (reference sequence). The CDR3 consists of 13 residues.

Many counts were recorded for this clonotype. The V call is TRBV7-2, the J call TRBJ2-1; 7 positions agree with TRBD1. V dropped 5 bases and J dropped 2; count of bases not matched to a gene: 6. The CDR3 runs to 15 residues. CDR1 is SGHTA, CDR2 FQGNSA, per germline. The CDR3 spells CASSAGGPTYNEQFF. The CDR3 DNA follows: TGTGCCAGCAGCGCAGGGGGACCAACCTACAATGAGCAGTTCTTC.

The table lists this clonotype with a few counts. This rearrangement joins TRBV6-5 to TRBJ1-1; unclear D gene. V gave up 4 bases and J gave up 5 bases, with 17 bases separating them. CDR1 and CDR2 from the germline V gene are MNHEY and SVGAGI. This CDR3 is 15 amino acids long. CDR3 DNA sequence: TGTGCCAGCAGTTTCCCGCAGACCCGAGGTACTGAAGCTTTCTTT. Translated: CASSFPQTRGTEAFF.

A single count supports this clonotype. The chain couples TRBV5-1 to TRBJ2-3, with 7 bases aligning to TRBD2. Trimming at V came to 2 bases and at J to 14 bases, leaving 20 bases not matched to a gene. Germline V gene sequence: CDR1 SGHRS, CDR2 YFSETQ. The CDR3 has 16 residues. The CDR3 nucleotides read TGCGCCAGCAGCTTCCAAACCCGGGACTACCAACAACCATTGTATTTT. This gives the protein CASSFQTRDYQQPLYF.

This clonotype was found many times. The rearrangement links TRBV7-2 to TRBJ1-2; the match to TRBD1 covers 10 bases. The CDR3 spans 18 residues. J was trimmed by 5 bases and V by 0 bases; bases with no gene match: 12. CDR1 and CDR2 (germline): SGHTA, FQGNSA. The CDR3 here is CASSLARMNRDRGYGYTF. The CDR3, as DNA: TGTGCCAGCAGCTTAGCCAGAATGAACCGGGACAGGGGATATGGCTACACCTTC.

The table lists this clonotype with a count of one. The chain carries TRBV15 and TRBJ2-5; 8 bases agree with TRBD1. Germline lookup yields CDR1 LNHNV and CDR2 YYDKDF (reference sequence). This CDR3 comprises 17 residues. The V gene end was trimmed by 0 bases and the J gene end by 0 bases; junction bases not matched to a gene: 6. In DNA, the CDR3 is TGTGCCACCAGCAGAGATATGGGACAGGTGTACCAAGAGACCCAGTACTTC. Protein product: CATSRDMGQVYQETQYF. The variable domain in full, with the rest retrieved from reference TRBV15 and TRBJ2-5, is DAMVIQNPRYQVTQFGKPVTLSCSQTLNHNVMYWYQQKSSQAPKLLFHYYDKDFNNEADTPDNFQSRRPNTSFCFLDIRSPGLGDTAMYLCATSRDMGQVYQETQYFGPGTRLLVL.

This clonotype was observed at least ten times. The rearrangement links TRBV5-1 to TRBJ2-5, with a weak D call TRBD2 (6 bases). Germline V lookup: CDR1 SGHRS, CDR2 YFSETQ. V was pared by 4 bases and J by 2 bases, with 12 bases between. The CDR3 totals 14 residues. The CDR3 loop is CASSVRTTQETQYF. Written as DNA, the CDR3 is TGCGCCAGCAGCGTACGGACTACTCAAGAGACCCAGTACTTC.

The chain uses TRBV20-1 and TRBJ1-1; D might be TRBD1 (5 bases). Germline loops: CDR1 DFQATT, CDR2 SNEGSKA (reference sequence). V was clipped by 0 bases and J by 5 bases, with 13 bases between them. This CDR3 is 14 amino acids long. CDR3 sequence: CSAREEGEVTEAFF. In DNA, the CDR3 is TGCAGTGCTAGAGAAGAAGGGGAGGTTACTGAAGCTTTCTTT.

This clonotype was seen ten or more times. The chain has TRBV9 and TRBJ2-7, with D perhaps matching TRBD1 (5 bases). V shed 2 bases and J shed 0 bases, with 12 bases lying between them. Germline V lookup: CDR1 SGDLS, CDR2 YYNGEE. This CDR3 has 15 residues. CDR3 amino acids: CASSVGQDVSYEQYF. The CDR3 DNA follows: TGTGCCAGCAGCGTGGGGCAGGACGTCTCCTACGAGCAGTACTTC.

This clonotype occurred a few times. This chain uses TRBV12-3 or TRBV12-4 with TRBJ2-3, with 7 bases lining up with TRBD2. The CDR3 is made up of 14 amino acids. After removal of 5 bases from V and 4 bases from J, the junction contained 6 bases not matched to a gene. CDR3 DNA sequence: TGTGCCAGCAGTATTGCCGGACTAGCAGATACGCAGTATTTT. It specifies CASSIAGLADTQYF.